The sequence of this T cell receptor (beta chain) was determined in a study of T cells in Graves' hyperthyroidism and ophthalmopathy. V was pared by 5 bases and J by 5 bases, with 4 bases of the junction left unmatched. CDR1 is SGHTA, CDR2 FQGNSA, per germline. The CDR3 loop spans 14 amino acids. RNA transcripts were the template for amplifying TCR beta CDR3 regions. Using the HTBI primer set, a first-round RT-PCR was run on the TCR CDR3. TCRdb re-derived calls from the multiplex PCR reads in MiXCR, one entry per CDR3 protein. This sample has under 800,000 distinct CDR3 sequences, with approximately 15% found just once.

The clonotype originates from a woman younger than 35 with Graves' hyperthyroidism. The sequenced sample consisted of blood. V is TRBV7-2 and J is TRBJ1-5, with 9 bases matching TRBD1. The CDR3 nucleotides read TGTGCCAGCAGCCGGACAGGGGAGGATCAGCCCCAGCATTTT. As protein: CASSRTGEDQPQHF.